This T cell receptor (beta chain) was profiled in a study of CD8 T cells in Susac syndrome. Sequencing targeted TCR beta in blood CD8+ and CD4+ T cells. FACS was used to enrich TEMRA cells, whereas the CD8+ and CD4+ T cells were obtained by negative isolation. The CDR3 contains 16 residues. Trimming at V came to 4 bases and at J to 5 bases, leaving 11 bases not matched to a gene. The germline V gene encodes CDR1 SEHNR and CDR2 FQNEAQ (reference sequence). Reverse transcription used roughly 0.45 to 1 ug RNA and random hexamers. Across 54 Vbeta and 13 Jbeta, TCR beta CDR3 was amplified with immunoSEQ multiplex PCR. TCRdb analysed the immunoSEQ multiplex PCR reads with MiXCR anew, one entry per CDR3 protein. The sample holds 100,000 to 150,000 distinct CDR3 sequences; roughly 96% are singletons and the top ten take roughly 0.11%.

The sequencing input was CD4+ T cells from PBMCs. The TCR sequence derives from a human donor in good health. The V and J genes are TRBV7-9 and TRBJ2-7; 10 bases are a match to TRBD2. DNA of the CDR3: TGTGCCAGCAGCTCCACTTCTAGCGGGAGACGCGACGAGCAGTACTTC. It is translated as CASSSTSSGRRDEQYF.